A selection of T cell receptor beta chains follows, all from one sample in a study of response to subunit inactivated influenza vaccine. TCRdb reanalysed the RT-PCR reads using MiXCR and keeps one entry per CDR3 protein. The sample consists of roughly 160,000 distinct CDR3 sequences, around 11% of them appearing once. The sequencing here drew on CD8+ T cells sorted from PBMCs, taken about 23 months after vaccination. These receptor sequences come from a man aged 45 to 75 who received an inactivated influenza vaccine. Each CDR3 is given with its conserved first and last residue. The D gene is left open where the match is weak. The size entry is marked missing in some rows and otherwise reads once, few, many or a size class.

clone size: many
J gene: TRBJ2-1
D gene: -
V gene: TRBV12-3/TRBV12-4
CDR3 DNA: TGTGCCAGCAATATGGTCCCCGGCGATGAGCAGTTCTTC
CDR3 protein: CASNMVPGDEQFF

clone size: -
J gene: TRBJ2-2
D gene: TRBD1
V gene: TRBV6-5
CDR3 DNA: TGTGCCAGCAGTTCCGGGACAGGGGGTACCGGGGAGCTGTTTTTT
CDR3 protein: CASSSGTGGTGELFF

clone size: few
J gene: TRBJ1-2
D gene: -
V gene: TRBV12-3/TRBV12-4
CDR3 DNA: TGTGCCAGCAGCCCCCAAGGGGTCAACTATGGCTACACCTTC
CDR3 protein: CASSPQGVNYGYTF

clone size: -
J gene: TRBJ1-5
D gene: -
V gene: TRBV27
CDR3 DNA: TGTGCCAGCAAAGACGGAATAGGTCAGCCCCAGCATTTT
CDR3 protein: CASKDGIGQPQHF

clone size: few
J gene: TRBJ1-4
D gene: -
V gene: TRBV11-2
CDR3 DNA: TGTGCCAGCAGCTTAGTGTATACAACTAATGAAAAACTGTTTTTT
CDR3 protein: CASSLVYTTNEKLFF

clone size: many
J gene: TRBJ2-1
D gene: TRBD1
V gene: TRBV9
CDR3 DNA: TGTGCCAGCAGCGCTTCCGGGACAGGGGAAAATGAGCAGTTCTTC
CDR3 protein: CASSASGTGENEQFF

clone size: few
J gene: TRBJ2-7
D gene: -
V gene: TRBV5-1
CDR3 DNA: TGCGCCAGCAGCTTGGCCGCAGGGTCGAACGAGCAGTACTTC
CDR3 protein: CASSLAAGSNEQYF

clone size: many
J gene: TRBJ2-7
D gene: TRBD2
V gene: TRBV4-3
CDR3 DNA: TGCGCCAGCAGCCACCTAGCGGCTTCAGCGTACGAGCAGTACTTC
CDR3 protein: CASSHLAASAYEQYF

clone size: few
J gene: TRBJ2-7
D gene: -
V gene: TRBV4-3
CDR3 DNA: TGCGCCAGCAGCCAAAATATGGGGGAGGCAGCCTACGAGCAGTACTTC
CDR3 protein: CASSQNMGEAAYEQYF

clone size: few
J gene: TRBJ2-1
D gene: -
V gene: TRBV20-1
CDR3 DNA: TGCAGTGCTAGAGGGTCCCAGCGGAGCTCCTACAATGAGCAGTTCTTC
CDR3 protein: CSARGSQRSSYNEQFF

clone size: many
J gene: TRBJ2-3
D gene: TRBD2
V gene: TRBV20-1
CDR3 DNA: TGCAGTGCTAGAGACCTAGAGCGGGGGGGTGCAGATACGCAGTATTTT
CDR3 protein: CSARDLERGGADTQYF

clone size: few
J gene: TRBJ1-1
D gene: -
V gene: TRBV2
CDR3 DNA: TGTGCCAGTACGGTGGGGGCCACTGAAGCTTTCTTT
CDR3 protein: CASTVGATEAFF

clone size: many
J gene: TRBJ1-5
D gene: -
V gene: TRBV7-2
CDR3 DNA: TGTGCCCCATGGGTGGATCAGCCCCAGCATTTT
CDR3 protein: CAPWVDQPQHF

clone size: few
J gene: TRBJ2-1
D gene: TRBD2
V gene: TRBV4-3
CDR3 DNA: TGCGCCAGCAGCCTCTATGTGAGCGGGGGGGCAGGTGAGCAGTTCTTC
CDR3 protein: CASSLYVSGGAGEQFF

clone size: -
J gene: TRBJ2-3
D gene: -
V gene: TRBV9
CDR3 DNA: TGTGCCAGCAGCGTAGGGCTACCGGGCACGCAGTATTTT
CDR3 protein: CASSVGLPGTQYF

clone size: -
J gene: TRBJ1-5
D gene: TRBD1
V gene: TRBV12-3/TRBV12-4
CDR3 DNA: TGTGCCAGCAGCCGACAGGGGAGCAATCAGCCCCAGCATTTT
CDR3 protein: CASSRQGSNQPQHF

clone size: -
J gene: TRBJ2-1
D gene: TRBD2
V gene: TRBV15
CDR3 DNA: TGTGCCACCAGCGAAGGGGCGGGAGTCCGTATGCATGAGCAGTTCTTC
CDR3 protein: CATSEGAGVRMHEQFF

clone size: -
J gene: TRBJ2-3
D gene: -
V gene: TRBV15
CDR3 DNA: TGTGCCACCGCGAGGGCGCGGCAGGATACGCAGTATTTT
CDR3 protein: CATARARQDTQYF

clone size: -
J gene: TRBJ2-5
D gene: TRBD2
V gene: TRBV25-1
CDR3 DNA: TGTGCCAGCAGCCTAGCGGGAGCCTGGGAGACCCAGTACTTC
CDR3 protein: CASSLAGAWETQYF

clone size: many
J gene: TRBJ1-1
D gene: -
V gene: TRBV12-3/TRBV12-4
CDR3 DNA: TGTGCCAGCAGTTCCCGGCGGGACCAAGCTTTCTTT
CDR3 protein: CASSSRRDQAFF

clone size: few
J gene: TRBJ2-2
D gene: -
V gene: TRBV6-2/TRBV6-3
CDR3 DNA: TGTGCCAGCAGTTACTATGGGAATAACATCAACACCGGGGAGCTGTTTTTT
CDR3 protein: CASSYYGNNINTGELFF

clone size: -
J gene: TRBJ2-3
D gene: TRBD2
V gene: TRBV6-1
CDR3 DNA: TGTGCCAGCAGTGAAGAGTTTAGCGGGGGGGCATATGATACGCAGTATTTT
CDR3 protein: CASSEEFSGGAYDTQYF

clone size: few
J gene: TRBJ2-1
D gene: TRBD2
V gene: TRBV27
CDR3 DNA: TGTGCCAGCAGTCCAACTACGGGGGGTAGGAATGAGCAGTTCTTC
CDR3 protein: CASSPTTGGRNEQFF

clone size: -
J gene: TRBJ1-1
D gene: -
V gene: TRBV25-1
CDR3 DNA: TGTGCCAGCAGGCGGGGGGGCCCTGAAGCTTTCTTT
CDR3 protein: CASRRGGPEAFF

clone size: -
J gene: TRBJ2-5
D gene: TRBD2
V gene: TRBV20-1
CDR3 DNA: TGCAGTGCTCGGGGAGGGTACTTCTCATCCAAAGAGACCCAGTACTTC
CDR3 protein: CSARGGYFSSKETQYF

clone size: few
J gene: TRBJ2-3
D gene: TRBD1
V gene: TRBV7-8
CDR3 DNA: TGTGCCAGCAGCTTATGGACAGGGGAATGGACAGATACGCAGTATTTT
CDR3 protein: CASSLWTGEWTDTQYF

clone size: -
J gene: TRBJ2-3
D gene: -
V gene: TRBV7-9
CDR3 DNA: TGTGCCAGCAGCTTACTCGGGGTCACAGATACGCAGTATTTT
CDR3 protein: CASSLLGVTDTQYF

clone size: -
J gene: TRBJ1-1
D gene: -
V gene: TRBV9
CDR3 DNA: TGTGCCAGCAGCGGAGCCCGGGGCGGGGACACTGAAGCTTTCTTT
CDR3 protein: CASSGARGGDTEAFF

clone size: many
J gene: TRBJ1-6
D gene: -
V gene: TRBV6-5
CDR3 DNA: TGTGCCAGCAGTTTTGCCGAAAATTCACCCCTCCACTTT
CDR3 protein: CASSFAENSPLHF

clone size: few
J gene: TRBJ2-1
D gene: -
V gene: TRBV29-1
CDR3 DNA: TGCAGCGTTGAGAAGGGGGTCTACAATGAGCAGTTCTTC
CDR3 protein: CSVEKGVYNEQFF

clone size: few
J gene: TRBJ2-1
D gene: -
V gene: TRBV27
CDR3 DNA: TGTGCCAGCACGTCCGGGACCGCTTCCTACAATGAGCAGTTCTTC
CDR3 protein: CASTSGTASYNEQFF

clone size: -
J gene: TRBJ1-5
D gene: TRBD1
V gene: TRBV20-1
CDR3 DNA: TGCAGTGCTAGAGATCGCGTCAGGGGGCCAACGCAGCCCCAGCATTTT
CDR3 protein: CSARDRVRGPTQPQHF

clone size: -
J gene: TRBJ2-6
D gene: TRBD1
V gene: TRBV12-3/TRBV12-4
CDR3 DNA: TGTGCCAGCAGTTTTTCCGGGACAGCCTTCTCTGGGGCCAACGTCCTGACTTTC
CDR3 protein: CASSFSGTAFSGANVLTF

clone size: many
J gene: TRBJ2-1
D gene: TRBD2
V gene: TRBV29-1
CDR3 DNA: TGCAGCGTTGATAATGTGCTAGCGGGAGATGGTGAGCAGTTCTTC
CDR3 protein: CSVDNVLAGDGEQFF

clone size: -
J gene: TRBJ2-7
D gene: -
V gene: TRBV2
CDR3 DNA: TGTTCCAGCAGTGAAGGGGTGACCTACGAGCAGTACTTC
CDR3 protein: CSSSEGVTYEQYF